These T cell receptor beta chains were read from a single sample in a study of CD8 T cells in ankylosing spondylitis. TCRdb redid the calling of the 5' RACE reads with MiXCR, one entry per CDR3 protein. Altogether around 40,000 distinct CDR3 sequences are present, 2.7% being singletons, with the ten largest covering approximately 4.2%. The material sequenced was blood, either unsorted or a sorted T cell fraction (not recorded which). The receptors shown here come from a male donor with ankylosing spondylitis or in good health (not recorded which). CDR3s include the opening cysteine and the closing phenylalanine or tryptophan. The D gene is left open where the match is weak. Where a row states a size, it is once, few, many or the class of an expanded clone; other rows omit it.

v_gene	j_gene	d_gene	abundance	CDR3nt	CDR3aa
TRBV9	TRBJ2-4	TRBD2	many	TGTGCCAGCAGCGGCATAGGGACTAGCGGGAGGGAGGACATTCAGTACTTC	CASSGIGTSGREDIQYF
TRBV9	TRBJ2-3	NA	many	TGTGCCAGCGGATTTGGCGGCACAGATACGCAGTATTTT	CASGFGGTDTQYF
TRBV9	TRBJ2-1	NA	many	TGTGCCAGCAGCGTAGAAGGGCAGCTGTACAATGAGCAGTTCTTC	CASSVEGQLYNEQFF
TRBV20-1	TRBJ2-1	NA	many	TGCAGTAGCGGGCCAGCCTTTGGAGGGAATGAGCAGTTCTTC	CSSGPAFGGNEQFF
TRBV9	TRBJ2-5	TRBD2	many	TGTGCCAGCAGCGTAGCGTCTAGCGGGAGAGAGACCCAGTACTTC	CASSVASSGRETQYF
TRBV9	TRBJ2-7	NA	many	TGTGCCAGCAGCGTAGCTCCCCGGGGCTCCGAGCAGTACTTC	CASSVAPRGSEQYF
TRBV9	TRBJ2-2	TRBD2	few	TGTGCCAGCAGCGGAGGGGGACTAGCGGGAACCGGGGAGCTGTTTTTT	CASSGGGLAGTGELFF
TRBV9	TRBJ2-5	NA	many	TGTGCCAGCAGCGTGTCACAACAAGAGACCCAGTACTTC	CASSVSQQETQYF
TRBV9	TRBJ2-1	NA	many	TGTGCCAGCAGCGTAGATTTCGGACTCTCCTACAATGAGCAGTTCTTC	CASSVDFGLSYNEQFF
TRBV9	TRBJ1-3	NA	many	TGTGCCAGCAGCGATGCTAGCCCTGGAAACACCATATATTTT	CASSDASPGNTIYF
TRBV9	TRBJ2-7	TRBD2	many	TGTGCCAGCAGCCCGGGACTACCTTCCTACGAGCAGTACTTC	CASSPGLPSYEQYF
TRBV9	TRBJ2-1	TRBD2	many	TGTGCCAGCAGCGTAGAGGGACAGGGGAGGACTAGCGGGAGGGGCCGTGAGCAGTTCTTC	CASSVEGQGRTSGRGREQFF
TRBV9	TRBJ2-7	TRBD2	many	TGTGCCAGCAGCGTAGCGGGACTAGCGGACTACGAGCAGTACTTC	CASSVAGLADYEQYF
TRBV9	TRBJ2-3	NA	few	TGTGCCAGCAGCGTAGCGTGGGTCGGCACAGATACGCAGTATTTT	CASSVAWVGTDTQYF
TRBV9	TRBJ2-1	TRBD2	many	TGTGCCAGCAGCGTAGTGCCGTTTAGCGGGAGGGACTCCTACAATGAGCAGTTCTTC	CASSVVPFSGRDSYNEQFF
TRBV9	TRBJ2-3	TRBD2	many	TGTGCCAGCAGCGTCATAGCGGGAAGGACAGATACGCAGTATTTT	CASSVIAGRTDTQYF
TRBV9	TRBJ2-3	NA	many	TGTGCCAGCAGCGCTGGGGGATATATCACAGATACGCAGTATTTT	CASSAGGYITDTQYF
TRBV9	TRBJ2-3	NA	many	TGTGCCAGCAGCGTAGGTTATAGCGGAGGCACAGATACGCAGTATTTT	CASSVGYSGGTDTQYF
TRBV9	TRBJ2-2	TRBD1	many	TGTGCCAGCAGCTACCGGACAGGGGGTTTCGGGGAGCTGTTTTTT	CASSYRTGGFGELFF
TRBV9	TRBJ1-1	NA	medium-sized	TGTGCCAGCAGCCCGAAGAGGAGGTTGGGCACTGAAGCTTTCTTT	CASSPKRRLGTEAFF
TRBV9	TRBJ1-2	TRBD1	many	TGTGCCAGCAGCGTATCGGGACAGGGGGTTGGTGGCTACACCTTC	CASSVSGQGVGGYTF
TRBV9	TRBJ2-2	NA	many	TGTGCCAGCAGCCAGGCAGGGTATACGAACACCGGGGAGCTGTTTTTT	CASSQAGYTNTGELFF
TRBV9	TRBJ1-1	TRBD1	NA	TGTGCCAGCAGCGGAACAGGGGGCACTGAAGCTTTCTTT	CASSGTGGTEAFF
TRBV9	TRBJ2-1	NA	many	TGTGCCAGCAGCGTAGGCCAGGCTCCTGACAATGAGCAGTTCTTC	CASSVGQAPDNEQFF
TRBV9	TRBJ2-7	NA	many	TGTGCCAGCAGCGGAGGGGGGCAGCAGTACTTC	CASSGGGQQYF
TRBV9	TRBJ2-7	NA	NA	TGTGCCAGCAGCGAGGGTCCGGGAGAGCCCTCCGAGCAGTACTTC	CASSEGPGEPSEQYF
TRBV9	TRBJ2-1	TRBD2	many	TGTGCCAGCAGCGTAGGTGGGAGCGGGATGGAGCAGTTCTTC	CASSVGGSGMEQFF
TRBV9	TRBJ2-7	TRBD1	many	TGTGCCAGCAGCTCGTCTCCGGCGGACAGGGGGCTGGGGGAGCAGTACTTC	CASSSSPADRGLGEQYF
TRBV9	TRBJ2-7	NA	many	TGTGCCAGCAGCCTATTAGCGGAGGCCCCCTACGAGCAGTACTTC	CASSLLAEAPYEQYF
TRBV9	TRBJ2-7	NA	many	TGTGCCAGCAGCGTAGCGTCCATGGCGGTGGGGGAGCAGTACTTC	CASSVASMAVGEQYF
TRBV9	TRBJ2-1	TRBD2	many	TGTGCCAGCAGCGTAGTTCCAGCGGGAGAGATTACTGCGCAGTTCTTC	CASSVVPAGEITAQFF
TRBV9	TRBJ2-2	TRBD1	many	TGTGCCAGCACCACAGGGGTATTGGTGAACACCGGGGAGCTGTTTTTT	CASTTGVLVNTGELFF
TRBV9	TRBJ2-7	NA	many	TGTGCCAGCAGCCCCCAGGAAGGGGGCTCCTACGAGCAGTACTTC	CASSPQEGGSYEQYF
TRBV9	TRBJ2-3	NA	many	TGTGCCAGCAGCCCGCAGGCAGCCACAGATACGCAGTATTTT	CASSPQAATDTQYF
TRBV9	TRBJ1-6	TRBD1	many	TGTGCCAGCAGCGCCGGGACAGGATCACCCCTCCACTTT	CASSAGTGSPLHF
TRBV9	TRBJ2-1	NA	many	TGTGCCAGCAGCGTAGTTGTGGGGGATTACAATGAGCAGTTCTTC	CASSVVVGDYNEQFF
TRBV9	TRBJ1-6	TRBD1	many	TGTGCCAGCAGCGTAGAGGTGACAGGGTCCTCACCCCTCCACTTT	CASSVEVTGSSPLHF
TRBV9	TRBJ1-4	TRBD1	many	TGTGCCAGCAGTGAGGGCACAGGGGGGTTTGAAAAACTGTTTTTT	CASSEGTGGFEKLFF
TRBV9	TRBJ2-2	NA	many	TGTGCCAGCAGCCCCGGGGAGGCCGCCCGGCTGTTTTTT	CASSPGEAARLFF
TRBV6-1	TRBJ2-5	TRBD2	many	TGTGCCAGCATGGGACTAGAGAGGGGGTACCAAGAGACCCAGTACTTC	CASMGLERGYQETQYF
TRBV9	TRBJ2-2	TRBD2	many	TGTGCCAGCAGCGTAGATGACGGGAGGCTAACCGGGGAGCTGTTTTTT	CASSVDDGRLTGELFF